The T cell receptor (beta chain) under discussion was sequenced for a study of CD8 T cells in ankylosing spondylitis. Findings of the study overall: There was reportedly significant enrichment of clones that were disease-linked in matched ankylosing spondylitis synovial fluid. A CD8+ phenotype characterized the disease-linked clones, which were relatively rare in peripheral blood. A TCR beta motif made of several highly homologous variants seemed typical of ankylosing spondylitis blood. Past research had described some motif variants in reactive arthritis synovial fluid and blood.

It was by quantitative 5'-RACE with molecular barcodes that TCR beta libraries were made. MiXCR, applied by TCRdb to the 5' RACE reads, yields one record per CDR3 protein. The sample shows fewer than 400,000 distinct CDR3 sequences, approximately 20% of them seen only once. In this sample, this clonotype turned up a few times. Antigen unknown. The CDR3 length is 13 residues. The germline gives CDR1 KGHDR, CDR2 SFDVKD. Unmatched junction bases numbered 9, after V lost 12 bases and J lost 5 bases. The sample comprised blood, either unsorted or a sorted T cell fraction (not recorded which). This receptor was taken from a male donor with ankylosing spondylitis. The chain uses TRBV24-1 and TRBJ2-3, with 8 bases fitting TRBD2. The CDR3 nucleotides are TGTGCCGGCGGGGGGTGCGGCCGAGATACGCAGTATTTT. This encodes CAGGGCGRDTQYF.